The 21 T cell receptor beta chains in this list originate from one sample, sequenced in a study of blood T cell repertoires in COVID-19. TCRdb's table, derived via immunoSEQ multiplex PCR, lists solely in-frame clones and lacks some. Found here are about 170,000 clones, 84% of them singletons; the top ten hold about 14%. The sample comprised peripheral blood. The receptors come from a man between 18 and 35 years old with active or convalescent COVID-19.

This clone has just one count. The rearrangement uses TRBV3-1 (or the pseudogene TRBV3-2) and TRBJ2-5; D is uncertain. V was clipped by 5 bases and J by 5 bases, with 21 bases between them. The CDR3 is made up of 16 amino acids. Germline V CDR1 and CDR2: LGHDT, YNNKEL (reference sequence). The CDR3 is CASSYTLTRLWETQYF. CDR3 bases: TGTGCCAGCAGCTACACACTGACCCGACTTTGGGAGACCCAGTACTTC.

V and J are TRBV27 and TRBJ1-4; D is undetermined. V gave up 4 bases and J gave up 1 base, with 7 bases separating them. The CDR3 extends over 14 amino acids. CDR1 and CDR2 from the germline V gene are MNHEY and SMNVEV (reference sequence). CDR3 residues: CASSSGGTNEKLFF. The CDR3 DNA reads as TGTGCCAGCAGTTCGGGAGGAACTAATGAAAAACTGTTTTTT.

The rearrangement joins TRBV28 to TRBJ1-1; 7 positions match TRBD1. The germline CDR1 and CDR2 sequences are MDHEN and SYDVKM. The trim removed 2 bases at V and 4 bases at J, leaving 4 bases unmatched. This CDR3 comprises 14 residues. The CDR3 reads CASSLRQGGTEAFF. In nucleotides, the CDR3 is TGTGCCAGCAGTTTACGGCAGGGGGGCACTGAAGCTTTCTTT. The complete variable domain, with remaining parts taken from reference TRBV28 and TRBJ1-1, reads DVKVTQSSRYLVKRTGEKVFLECVQDMDHENMFWYRQDPGLGLRLIYFSYDVKMKEKGDIPEGYSVSREKKERFSLILESASTNQTSMYLCASSLRQGGTEAFFGQGTRLTVV.

J is TRBJ2-5 and V is TRBV11-2; 10 bases map to TRBD2. V shed 1 base, J shed 4 bases, and the junction held 3 bases outside the gene matches. The CDR3 consists of 15 residues. CDR1 and CDR2 (germline): SGHAT, FQNNGV. The CDR3 protein is CASSLGSGRPETQYF. The CDR3 DNA is TGTGCCAGCAGCTTAGGTAGCGGGAGGCCAGAGACCCAGTACTTC.

The rearrangement joins TRBV7-2 to TRBJ1-6; a weak D match, TRBD1 (5 bases). The germline CDR1 and CDR2 sequences are SGHTA and FQGNSA. V gave up 0 bases and J gave up 6 bases, with 12 bases separating them. The CDR3 loop spans 16 amino acids. The CDR3: CASSLAFGRVNSPLHF. CDR3 coding DNA: TGTGCCAGCAGCTTAGCGTTCGGCAGGGTTAATTCACCCCTCCACTTT.

The rearrangement uses TRBV4-1 and TRBJ2-3; 8 positions match TRBD2. Trimming cost V 5 bases and J 6 bases; bases outside gene matches: 16. The CDR3 loop spans 17 amino acids. CDR1 is MGHRA, CDR2 YSYEKL, per germline. The CDR3 DNA is TGCGCCAGCAGCTTAGGACTAGCTGCCAGGCTTTTTGATACGCAGTATTTT. The encoded protein is CASSLGLAARLFDTQYF.

The chain carries TRBV10-1 and TRBJ2-3; 9 bases are a match to TRBD2. The CDR3 contains 15 residues. Germline V gives CDR1 WNHNN, CDR2 SYGVQD (reference sequence). Unmatched junction bases numbered 9, after V lost 3 bases and J lost 8 bases. The CDR3 DNA is TGCGCCAGCAGTGATATAGCGGGGGCGAGGACTACGCAGTATTTT. Protein product: CASSDIAGARTTQYF.

V usage is TRBV7-2 and J usage is TRBJ2-5; D is possibly TRBD2 (5 bases). The V end was cut by 1 base, the J end by 5 bases, with 11 bases between. This CDR3 contains 14 residues. In germline, CDR1 is SGHTA, CDR2 FQGNSA. The DNA for the CDR3 is TGTGCCAGCAGCTTAGTGAGAGGGTGGGAGACCCAGTACTTC. It codes for CASSLVRGWETQYF.

The chain carries TRBV30 and TRBJ1-2; D call uncertain. CDR3 size: 14 residues. In germline, CDR1 is GTSNPN, CDR2 SVGIG (reference sequence). V was trimmed by 5 bases and J by 6 bases, leaving 19 bases between them. CDR3 coding DNA: TGTGCCTGGGGCTCCGGGGTATCGGAGGATGGCTACACCTTC. Translating gives CAWGSGVSEDGYTF.

The chain couples TRBV19 to TRBJ1-2; the D gene is possibly TRBD1 (5 bases). The V and J ends lost 4 bases and 0 bases respectively, with 6 bases between them. There are 13 residues in the CDR3. Germline CDR1 reads LNHDA; CDR2 reads SQIVND (reference sequence). The CDR3 loop is CASSTGSNYGYTF. In nucleotides, the CDR3 is TGTGCCAGTAGTACAGGGTCTAACTATGGCTACACCTTC.

This sequence joins TRBV27 and TRBJ1-1, with 8 nucleotides matching TRBD1. Germline loops: CDR1 MNHEY, CDR2 SMNVEV (reference sequence). The CDR3 loop spans 12 amino acids. After removal of 6 bases from V and 11 bases from J, the junction contained 8 bases not matched to a gene. CDR3 in amino acids: CASRDRAWGAFF. The CDR3 nucleotides are TGTGCCAGCAGGGACAGGGCCTGGGGGGCTTTCTTT.

DNA for the CDR3: TGTGCCAGCAGTGAAGCCGAAAATTCCATGACTTTTGTTTACAATGAGCAGTTCTTC. Its translation: CASSEAENSMTFVYNEQFF. The rearrangement uses TRBV6-1 and TRBJ2-1; D call uncertain. Germline CDR1 is MNHNS and CDR2 is SASEGT. The CDR3 totals 19 residues. V was cut by 0 bases and J by 4 bases, with 22 bases left in between.

The chain employs TRBV7-9 and TRBJ2-7, with D tentatively TRBD2 (6 bases). This CDR3 has 13 residues. CDR1 is SEHNR, CDR2 FQNEAQ, per germline (reference sequence). Deletions cut 0 bases from V and 9 bases from J, with 12 bases between. In DNA form, the CDR3 reads TGTGCCAGCAGCTTAGCGGAGGGGTCGGGGCAGTACTTC. Encoded protein: CASSLAEGSGQYF.

The chain couples TRBV7-9 to TRBJ2-3; 9 nucleotides agree with TRBD2. CDR3 length: 14 residues. The V gene end was trimmed by 4 bases and the J gene end by 2 bases; junction bases not matched to a gene: 1. Per the germline V gene, CDR1 is SEHNR and CDR2 is FQNEAQ (reference sequence). CDR3 amino acids: CASSWTSATDTQYF. The CDR3 coding sequence is TGTGCCAGCAGCTGGACTAGCGCCACAGATACGCAGTATTTT. The full variable domain, completed using reference TRBV7-9 and TRBJ2-3, is DTGVSQNPRHKITKRGQNVTFRCDPISEHNRLYWYRQTLGQGPEFLTYFQNEAQLEKSRLLSDRFSAERPKGSFSTLEIQRTEQGDSAMYLCASSWTSATDTQYFGPGTRLTVL.

V gene TRBV6-5 combines with J gene TRBJ1-2; TRBD1 agrees at 8 bases. V lost 2 bases, J lost 8 bases, and 10 bases stayed unmatched. The CDR3 runs to 15 residues. In germline, CDR1 is MNHEY, CDR2 SVGAGI. CDR3 coding DNA: TGTGCCAGCAGTTACCGGGACATCCGACAGGGGGGCTACACCTTC. Translation: CASSYRDIRQGGYTF.

This clone was seen only once. This sequence joins TRBV6-5 and TRBJ2-6, with D possibly being TRBD2 (5 bases). V was clipped by 6 bases and J by 1 base, with 10 bases between them. Germline V CDR1 and CDR2: MNHEY, SVGAGI. This CDR3 spans 15 amino acids. The CDR3 is CASRDGGSGANVLTF. Here the CDR3 DNA reads TGTGCCAGCAGGGATGGAGGTTCTGGGGCCAACGTCCTGACTTTC.

The rearrangement uses TRBV19 and TRBJ1-2; 9 bases align to TRBD1. CDR3 length equals 15 residues. V shed 6 bases, J shed 4 bases, and the junction held 9 bases outside the gene matches. From germline, CDR1 is LNHDA and CDR2 SQIVND (reference sequence). The CDR3 DNA is TGTGCCAGTAGCATGGACCGGACAGGGGTCTATGGCTACACCTTC. It is translated as CASSMDRTGVYGYTF.

This clone was recorded at least ten times. The chain is built from TRBV19 and TRBJ1-2; 7 positions agree with TRBD1. This CDR3 is 16 amino acids long. The trim removed 7 bases at V and 2 bases at J, leaving 13 bases unmatched. Germline V CDR1 and CDR2: LNHDA, SQIVND (reference sequence). DNA for the CDR3: TGTGCCAGTAACCTCCGGAGGAGGGGGCAGAACTATGGCTACACCTTC. This translates into CASNLRRRGQNYGYTF.

This clone was counted between two and nine times. The chain links TRBV19 to TRBJ1-4, with a weak D call TRBD1 (6 bases). Germline CDR1 and CDR2: LNHDA and SQIVND (reference sequence). Trimming left V 3 bases short and J 0 bases short, with 11 bases between. CDR3 size: 16 residues. CDR3 in amino acids: CASSMGGPATNEKLFF. In nucleotides, the CDR3 is TGTGCCAGTAGTATGGGGGGGCCGGCAACTAATGAAAAACTGTTTTTT. The full variable domain, in which reference TRBV19 and TRBJ1-4 provide the parts outside the CDR3, is DGGITQSPKYLFRKEGQNVTLSCEQNLNHDAMYWYRQDPGQGLRLIYYSQIVNDFQKGDIAEGYSVSREKKESFPLTVTSAQKNPTAFYLCASSMGGPATNEKLFFGSGTQLSVL.

The V gene is TRBV9, the J gene TRBJ2-1, with 12 bases identical to TRBD2. CDR1 is SGDLS, CDR2 YYNGEE, per germline. CDR3 length: 15 residues. The ends lost 3 bases at V and 4 bases at J; junction bases unmatched: 2. CDR3 amino acids: CASSETSGRYNEQFF. For the CDR3, the DNA is TGTGCCAGCAGCGAAACTAGCGGGAGGTACAATGAGCAGTTCTTC. The whole variable domain, filled in from reference TRBV9 and TRBJ2-1, reads DSGVTQTPKHLITATGQRVTLRCSPRSGDLSVYWYQQSLDQGLQFLIQYYNGEERAKGNILERFSAQQFPDLHSELNLSSLELGDSALYFCASSETSGRYNEQFFGPGTRLTVL.

CDR3 region: CASRIAGQEVTGELFF. CDR3 bases: TGTGCCAGTCGTATTGCCGGACAGGAGGTCACCGGGGAGCTGTTTTTT. The rearrangement links TRBV14 to TRBJ2-2, with TRBD1 matching over 7 bases. V lost 9 bases to trimming and J lost 4 bases; unmatched junction nucleotides: 14. CDR1 and CDR2 from the germline V gene are SGHDN and FVKESK. The CDR3 loop spans 16 amino acids.